One sample yielded the 21 T cell receptor beta chains listed below, sequenced in a study of beta chain features in type 1 diabetes (dated by TCRdb to 2016 to 2018). To prepare the library, the immunoSEQ multiplex PCR assay was applied. The High Capacity cDNA Reverse Transcription Kit was used to reverse transcribe all of the isolated RNA, meaning that expressed TCRB transcripts were what got sequenced. TCRdb holds this immuneACCESS table with in-frame rearrangements only. Some clones are missing; in checked studies, unresolved V genes explain under half, and the rest has no known cause. For this sample the table gives some 270,000 clones, of which under 8.5% were detected only once. The ten largest make up 1% of the sample. Input material: central memory CD4+ T cells from blood. Receptors were obtained from a woman aged 18-30 years in good health.

This clone was seen a few times. The rearrangement uses TRBV28 and TRBJ2-1; possible D gene TRBD2, 5 bases. There are 16 residues in the CDR3. Per the germline V gene, CDR1 is MDHEN and CDR2 is SYDVKM. Trimming left V 1 base short and J 7 bases short, with 17 bases between. CDR3: CASSLLAFGVLNEQFF. For the CDR3, the DNA is TGTGCCAGCAGTTTATTGGCATTCGGGGTACTGAATGAGCAGTTCTTC.

The chain is built from TRBV19 and TRBJ2-7; D perhaps matches TRBD2 (5 bases). V lost 6 bases and J 1 base, leaving 10 bases between the germline ends. There are 13 residues in the CDR3. The germline V gene has CDR1 LNHDA and CDR2 SQIVND (reference sequence). CDR3 region: CASSPEGSYEQYF. The CDR3 DNA is TGTGCCAGTAGCCCAGAGGGATCCTACGAGCAGTACTTC.

V usage is TRBV18 and J usage is TRBJ1-1; no clear D gene. V lost 3 bases and J 3 bases, leaving 14 bases between the germline ends. Germline V lookup: CDR1 KGHSH, CDR2 LQKENI. The CDR3 is 15 residues long. The CDR3: CASSPPVAPDTEAFF. The CDR3 DNA reads TGTGCCAGCTCACCCCCGGTGGCTCCGGACACTGAAGCTTTCTTT.

V gene TRBV2 combines with J gene TRBJ2-5, with D tentatively TRBD2 (6 bases). The CDR3 is 14 residues long. Germline CDR1 reads SNHLY; CDR2 reads FYNNEI. V was shortened by 4 bases and J by 9 bases, with 18 bases between the two germline ends. The CDR3 loop is CASSGAAGGAAQYF. Written as DNA, the CDR3 is TGTGCCAGCAGTGGGGCAGCGGGTGGGGCGGCCCAGTACTTC. The complete variable domain, with remaining parts taken from reference TRBV2 and TRBJ2-5, reads EPEVTQTPSHQVTQMGQEVILRCVPISNHLYFYWYRQILGQKVEFLVSFYNNEISEKSEIFDDQFSVERPDGSNFTLKIRSTKLEDSAMYFCASSGAAGGAAQYFGPGTRLLVL.

In this sample, this clone turned up a few times. This rearrangement joins TRBV7-2 to TRBJ2-2, with D possibly being TRBD1 (5 bases). There are 16 residues in the CDR3. V lost 2 bases and J lost 4, with 14 bases in between. Germline CDR1 SGHTA, CDR2 FQGNSA. The CDR3 protein is CASSLKGVDSTGELFF. CDR3 coding DNA: TGTGCCAGCAGCTTAAAAGGGGTGGATTCCACCGGGGAGCTGTTTTTT. The full variable domain, with the rest looked up from reference TRBV7-2 and TRBJ2-2, is GAGVSQSPSNKVTEKGKDVELRCDPISGHTALYWYRQSLGQGLEFLIYFQGNSAPDKSGLPSDRFSAERTGGSVSTLTIQRTQQEDSAVYLCASSLKGVDSTGELFFGEGSRLTVL.

This clone came up a few times. V gene TRBV29-1 combines with J gene TRBJ1-1; 9 positions agree with TRBD1. Germline values: CDR1 SQVTM, CDR2 ANQGSEA. Losses at the gene ends were 2 bases for V and 11 bases for J; bases not matched to a gene: 6. The CDR3 length is 12 residues. The CDR3 loop reads CSVEKGQGDAFF. In DNA form, the CDR3 reads TGCAGCGTTGAAAAGGGACAGGGTGATGCTTTCTTT.

This clone was counted a few times. This rearrangement joins TRBV7-3 to TRBJ2-1, with 11 bases identical to TRBD1. CDR1 is SGHTA, CDR2 FQGTGA, per germline. The CDR3 is 15 residues long. V dropped 5 bases and J dropped 3; count of bases not matched to a gene: 3. CDR3 sequence: CASSRGTGGYNEQFF. As DNA, the CDR3 is TGTGCCAGCAGCCGTGGGACAGGGGGCTACAATGAGCAGTTCTTC.

This clone was seen only a few times. The chain recombines TRBV10-3 with TRBJ1-5; D possibly corresponds to TRBD1 (6 bases). The CDR3 extends over 15 amino acids. V shed 0 bases and J shed 0 bases, with 6 bases lying between them. Germline V CDR1 and CDR2: ENHRY, SYGVKD. The CDR3 DNA follows: TGTGCCATCAGTGAGTCGACAGGTAGCAATCAGCCCCAGCATTTT. Translation gives CAISESTGSNQPQHF.

This clone appeared a few times. The rearrangement joins TRBV11-1 to TRBJ2-7, with 7 bases fitting TRBD1. Unmatched junction bases numbered 11, after V lost 5 bases and J lost 4 bases. The CDR3 sequence is 15 residues long. Germline CDR1 reads SGHAT; CDR2 reads FQDESV (reference sequence). CDR3 residues: CASSVLGQGDYEQYF. CDR3 bases: TGTGCCAGCAGCGTACTTGGGCAGGGGGATTACGAGCAGTACTTC.

This clone was detected a few times. The rearrangement uses TRBV5-5 and TRBJ2-7, with a weak D call TRBD1 (6 bases). V shed 3 bases and J shed 1 base, with 14 bases lying between them. Germline loops: CDR1 SGHKS, CDR2 YYEKEE (reference sequence). The CDR3 sequence is 15 residues long. The CDR3 spells CASSSGTGFSYEQYF. DNA for the CDR3: TGTGCCAGCAGCTCCGGTACAGGGTTTTCCTACGAGCAGTACTTC.

This chain uses TRBV7-3 with TRBJ2-5; D remains unclear. V lost 2 bases, J lost 4 bases, and 8 bases lay in between. Germline V gene lookup returns CDR1 SGHTA and CDR2 FQGTGA. This CDR3 has 13 amino acids. Here the CDR3 reads CASSLDVGETQYF. The CDR3 bases are TGTGCCAGCAGCTTAGATGTGGGAGAGACCCAGTACTTC.

This rearrangement joins TRBV25-1 to TRBJ2-2; D might be TRBD1 (6 bases). V dropped 4 bases and J dropped 2 bases, with 14 bases sitting between them. CDR1 MGHDK and CDR2 SYGVNS come from the germline V gene. This CDR3 region has 16 residues. The CDR3 sequence is CASSARLGANTGELFF. The DNA for the CDR3 is TGTGCCAGCAGTGCCCGATTGGGGGCCAACACCGGGGAGCTGTTTTTT.

This clone occurred a few times. In DNA form, the CDR3 reads TGTGCCAGCAGTCAGGGGGCGGAGGCCCAGTACTTC. As protein: CASSQGAEAQYF. The V gene is TRBV6-1, the J gene TRBJ2-5, with 8 bases matching TRBD1. Trimming at V came to 5 bases and at J to 9 bases, leaving 5 bases not matched to a gene. CDR3 size: 12 residues. From germline, CDR1 is MNHNS and CDR2 SASEGT.

CDR3 protein: CASSKGTSKQETQYF. CDR3 sequence (DNA): TGTGCCTCAAGTAAAGGGACCTCTAAACAAGAGACCCAGTACTTC. The V call is TRBV2, the J call TRBJ2-5; D might be TRBD1 or TRBD2, each matching 5 bases. The CDR3 extends over 15 amino acids. Germline loops: CDR1 SNHLY, CDR2 FYNNEI. Trimming pared 11 bases from V and 2 bases from J, leaving 21 bases between.

The V gene is TRBV7-3, the J gene TRBJ2-3; a weak D match, TRBD2 (6 bases). In germline, CDR1 is SGHTA, CDR2 FQGTGA. The CDR3 totals 15 residues. V lost 2 bases and J lost 5, with 14 bases in between. CDR3 amino acids: CASSLFQGGGDTQYF. For the CDR3, the DNA is TGTGCCAGCAGCTTATTCCAGGGAGGTGGAGATACGCAGTATTTT.

The rearrangement joins TRBV6-5 to TRBJ2-3; D uncertain. This CDR3 region has 16 residues. V was pared by 2 bases and J by 2 bases, with 14 bases between. The germline gives CDR1 MNHEY, CDR2 SVGAGI. CDR3 amino acids: CASSYGLGSTTDTQYF. The CDR3 coding sequence is TGTGCCAGCAGTTACGGATTAGGCAGTACCACAGATACGCAGTATTTT.

This clone appeared many times. The chain carries TRBV7-2 and TRBJ2-7; D tentatively fits TRBD1 or TRBD2 (6 bases each). V lost 4 bases and J 5 bases, leaving 12 bases between the germline ends. This CDR3 spans 13 amino acids. The V gene's germline CDR1 is SGHTA and CDR2 FQGNSA. CDR3 coding DNA: TGTGCCAGCAGCTCCAAGGGGGGCCACGAGCAGTACTTC. Its protein product is CASSSKGGHEQYF.

This clone has a handful of counts. The chain uses TRBV5-4 and TRBJ2-3, with a weak D call TRBD1 (6 bases). The CDR3 totals 16 residues. Trimming cost V 4 bases and J 0 bases, with 15 bases left between them. CDR1 and CDR2 (germline): SGHNT, YYREEE (reference sequence). DNA of the CDR3: TGTGCCAGCAGCGCGTCACTGAGGGGGAGCACAGATACGCAGTATTTT. It yields the protein CASSASLRGSTDTQYF. Complete variable domain (other parts from reference TRBV5-4 and TRBJ2-3): ETGVTQSPTHLIKTRGQQVTLRCSSQSGHNTVSWYQQALGQGPQFIFQYYREEENGRGNFPPRFSGLQFPNYSSELNVNALELDDSALYLCASSASLRGSTDTQYFGPGTRLTVL.

The chain uses TRBV14 and TRBJ2-2; either TRBD1 or TRBD2 may fit D (6 bases each). The CDR3 has 18 amino acids. Trimming took off 0 bases at V and 4 bases at J, with 18 bases between the two ends. CDR1 is SGHDN, CDR2 FVKESK, per germline. CDR3 coding DNA: TGTGCCAGCAGCCAAGATGTTCGGGGGCCCTTGAGCACCGGGGAGCTGTTTTTT. Translating it yields CASSQDVRGPLSTGELFF.

This clone has only a few counts. The gene calls are TRBV6-5 and TRBJ2-5; 10 bases are a match to TRBD2. The ends lost 6 bases at V and 13 bases at J; junction bases unmatched: 17. This CDR3 spans 15 amino acids. Germline CDR1 is MNHEY and CDR2 is SVGAGI. Here the CDR3 reads CASSRTLAGGSSAYF. CDR3 DNA sequence: TGTGCCAGCAGCCGAACCTTAGCGGGAGGATCCTCTGCGTACTTC.

This clone was picked up a small number of times. The J gene is TRBJ2-5, the V gene TRBV2, with D possibly matching TRBD2 (5 bases). CDR3 length equals 12 residues. CDR1 and CDR2 from the germline V gene are SNHLY and FYNNEI. Trimming left V 6 bases short and J 8 bases short, with 13 bases between. The CDR3: CASRGSPGTQYF. In nucleotides, the CDR3 is TGTGCCAGCAGGGGTAGCCCGGGAACCCAGTACTTC.